This T cell receptor beta chain came from a study of blood T cell repertoires in COVID-19. Across the study: Researchers got acute and convalescent COVID-19 samples from the United States, Italy and Spain. T cells, B-cell-depleted T cells, or PBMCs provided the cDNA or gDNA that served as material.

Germline V gene lookup returns CDR1 LNHDA and CDR2 SQIVND (reference sequence). The CDR3 runs 14 residues. Trimming shortened V by 6 bases and J by 4 bases, and 13 bases separated the two germline ends. The data were produced by immunoSEQ multiplex PCR, yet TCRdb's version contains in-frame clones alone and is incomplete. Of tens of thousands of clones in the sample, around 75% were seen once. V and J are TRBV19 and TRBJ2-1; D is ambiguous. Sequencing was performed on peripheral blood. The sequence derives from a woman in her forties or fifties with acute or convalescent COVID-19. The CDR3 DNA follows: TGTGCCAGTAGCTCCCGAGCTGCTTACAATGAGCAGTTCTTC. It translates to CASSSRAAYNEQFF.